What follows are 3 T cell receptor beta chains derived from one specimen sequenced in a study of early T cells in non-severe SARS-CoV-2 infection (dated by TCRdb to the early 2020s). The method was 5' RACE. Sequencing relied on a NextSeq 500. In TCRdb, the public reads were trimmed at Q25 with fastp and aligned with MiXCR, with productive beta chains retained. Entries that share a CDR3 protein sequence are merged under the most common genes and DNA. Within this sample are 25,000 to 35,000 distinct CDR3 sequences, with 6.6% of them counted one time only. The ten largest clones represent 30% to 45% of the sample. Specimen: whole blood. Receptors originate from an adult who was a healthcare worker with PCR-confirmed SARS-CoV-2 infection or an uninfected control (not recorded which).

This clonotype was seen at least ten times. The chain recombines TRBV5-1 with TRBJ2-7, with TRBD1 identical over 9 bases. The CDR3 has 13 residues. The germline gives CDR1 SGHRS, CDR2 YFSETQ. J gave up 3 bases and V 3 bases, and 1 base lay outside the gene matches. The CDR3 coding sequence is TGCGCCAGCAGCTCGGGACAGGGCTACGAGCAGTACTTC. Protein sequence: CASSSGQGYEQYF.

The V gene is TRBV20-1, the J gene TRBJ2-7, with D unresolved. Germline lookup yields CDR1 DFQATT and CDR2 SNEGSKA (reference sequence). With 1 base removed from V and 0 bases from J, the gap between germline ends came to 7 bases. This CDR3 comprises 13 residues. The CDR3 DNA reads as TGCAGTGCTAGAGTTGGCGGCTCCTACGAGCAGTACTTC. Its protein is CSARVGGSYEQYF.

This clonotype was detected ten times or more. The V and J genes are TRBV20-1 and TRBJ2-7; D is perhaps TRBD2 (5 bases). The V and J ends lost 6 bases and 6 bases respectively, with 15 bases between them. The CDR3 has 12 amino acids. Per the germline V gene, CDR1 is DFQATT and CDR2 is SNEGSKA (reference sequence). CDR3 sequence (DNA): TGCAGTGCCTCCCCGTCGCGGGTCGAGCAGTACTTC. This encodes CSASPSRVEQYF.